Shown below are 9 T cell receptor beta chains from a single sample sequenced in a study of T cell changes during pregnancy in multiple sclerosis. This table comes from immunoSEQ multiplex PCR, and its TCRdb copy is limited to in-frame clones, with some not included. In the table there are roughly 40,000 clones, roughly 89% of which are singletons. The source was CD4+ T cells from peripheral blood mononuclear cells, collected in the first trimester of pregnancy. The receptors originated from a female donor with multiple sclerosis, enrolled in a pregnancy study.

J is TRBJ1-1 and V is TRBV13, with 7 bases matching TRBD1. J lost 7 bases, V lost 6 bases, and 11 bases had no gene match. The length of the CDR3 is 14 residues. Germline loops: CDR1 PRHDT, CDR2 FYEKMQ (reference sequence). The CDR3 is CASRLDRPVGEAFF. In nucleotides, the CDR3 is TGTGCCAGCAGGTTGGACAGGCCTGTGGGTGAAGCTTTCTTT.

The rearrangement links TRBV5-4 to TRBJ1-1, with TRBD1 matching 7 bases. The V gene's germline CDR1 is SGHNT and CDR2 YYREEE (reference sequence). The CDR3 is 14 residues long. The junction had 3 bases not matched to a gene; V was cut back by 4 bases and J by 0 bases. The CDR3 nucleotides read TGTGCCAGCAGCATGGGGACAGTGAACACTGAAGCTTTCTTT. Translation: CASSMGTVNTEAFF.

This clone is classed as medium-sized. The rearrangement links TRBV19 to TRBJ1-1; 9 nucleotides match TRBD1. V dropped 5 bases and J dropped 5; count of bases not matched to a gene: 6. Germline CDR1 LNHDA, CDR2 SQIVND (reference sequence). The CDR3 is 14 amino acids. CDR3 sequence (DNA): TGTGCCAGTAGTCTGGGACAGGGTCGGACTGAAGCTTTCTTT. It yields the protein CASSLGQGRTEAFF. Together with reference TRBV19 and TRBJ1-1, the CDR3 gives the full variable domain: DGGITQSPKYLFRKEGQNVTLSCEQNLNHDAMYWYRQDPGQGLRLIYYSQIVNDFQKGDIAEGYSVSREKKESFPLTVTSAQKNPTAFYLCASSLGQGRTEAFFGQGTRLTVV.

CDR3: CAISESGTVTYEQYF. In nucleotides, the CDR3 is TGTGCCATCAGTGAGTCGGGGACAGTAACCTACGAGCAGTACTTC. The chain links TRBV10-3 to TRBJ2-7, with 7 bases matching TRBD1. This CDR3 is 15 amino acids long. Germline assignment: CDR1 ENHRY and CDR2 SYGVKD. Unmatched junction bases numbered 4, after V lost 0 bases and J lost 2 bases.

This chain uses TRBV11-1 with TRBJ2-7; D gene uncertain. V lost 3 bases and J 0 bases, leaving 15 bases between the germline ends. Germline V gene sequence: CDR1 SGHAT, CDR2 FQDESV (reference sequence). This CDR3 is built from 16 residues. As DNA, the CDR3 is TGTGCCAGCAGCTTGGGCCTTGCAACAAACTCCTACGAGCAGTACTTC. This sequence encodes CASSLGLATNSYEQYF.

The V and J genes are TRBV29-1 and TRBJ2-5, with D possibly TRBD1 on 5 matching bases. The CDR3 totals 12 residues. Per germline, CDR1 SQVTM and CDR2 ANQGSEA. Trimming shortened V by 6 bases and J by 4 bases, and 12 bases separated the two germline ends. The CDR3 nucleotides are TGCAGCGTAACCAGGGTGGGAGAGACCCAGTACTTC. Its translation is CSVTRVGETQYF.

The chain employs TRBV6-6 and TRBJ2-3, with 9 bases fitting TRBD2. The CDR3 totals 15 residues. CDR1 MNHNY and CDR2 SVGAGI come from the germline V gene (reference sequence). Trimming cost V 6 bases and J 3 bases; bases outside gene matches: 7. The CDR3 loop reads CASRSGLATTDTQYF. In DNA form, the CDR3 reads TGTGCCAGCAGGTCCGGACTAGCGACAACAGATACGCAGTATTTT.

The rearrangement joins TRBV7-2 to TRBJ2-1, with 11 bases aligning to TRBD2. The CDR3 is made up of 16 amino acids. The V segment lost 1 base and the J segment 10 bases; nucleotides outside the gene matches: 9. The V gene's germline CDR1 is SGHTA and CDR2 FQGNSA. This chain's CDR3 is CASSLVRVAGGPEQFF. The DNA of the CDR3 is TGTGCCAGCAGCTTAGTGCGGGTAGCGGGAGGGCCGGAGCAGTTCTTC. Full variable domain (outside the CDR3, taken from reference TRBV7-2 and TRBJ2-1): GAGVSQSPSNKVTEKGKDVELRCDPISGHTALYWYRQSLGQGLEFLIYFQGNSAPDKSGLPSDRFSAERTGGSVSTLTIQRTQQEDSAVYLCASSLVRVAGGPEQFFGPGTRLTVL.

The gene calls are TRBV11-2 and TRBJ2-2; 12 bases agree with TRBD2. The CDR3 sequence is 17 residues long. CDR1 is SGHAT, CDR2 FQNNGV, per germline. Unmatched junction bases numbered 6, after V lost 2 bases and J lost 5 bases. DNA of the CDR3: TGTGCCAGCAGCTTACTAGCGGGAGGGCCAAGTACCGGGGAGCTGTTTTTT. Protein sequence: CASSLLAGGPSTGELFF.